Listed below are T cell receptor beta chains from one sample, sequenced in a study of patients and donors after allogeneic stem cell transplantation. Via MiXCR, TCRdb re-called the RT-PCR reads, giving one row per CDR3 protein. The sample lists 200,000 to 250,000 distinct CDR3 sequences, roughly 38% seen once, with approximately 10% in the top ten. Material: blood, either unsorted or a sorted T cell fraction (not recorded which). Receptors originate from a human donor who was either an allogeneic HSCT recipient or a stem cell or donor lymphocyte infusion donor (not recorded which). It is not recorded whose cells these are; they may come from a transplant donor. CDR3s include the opening cysteine and the closing phenylalanine or tryptophan. Each record gives: J gene, D gene, clone size, V gene, CDR3 DNA, CDR3 protein. The D gene is left open where the match is weak. Size is stated for part of the rows, as once, few or many counts, or as a class when the clone is expanded.

J gene: TRBJ1-2; D gene: .; clone size: few; V gene: TRBV6-1; CDR3 DNA: TGTGCCAGCAGTAATCGTATCGAGGGACTAGTCTATGGCTACACCTTC; CDR3 protein: CASSNRIEGLVYGYTF
J gene: TRBJ1-1; D gene: .; clone size: .; V gene: TRBV27; CDR3 DNA: TGTGCCAGCACCCCTTATGCCGGACACGGGAACACTGAAGCTTTCTTT; CDR3 protein: CASTPYAGHGNTEAFF
J gene: TRBJ2-1; D gene: .; clone size: once; V gene: TRBV21-1; CDR3 DNA: TGTGCCAGCCCTAAGGGGGTAGCGGTTAGCTCCTACAATGAGCAGTTCTTC; CDR3 protein: CASPKGVAVSSYNEQFF
J gene: TRBJ2-4; D gene: .; clone size: .; V gene: TRBV24-1; CDR3 DNA: TGTGCCACCCGCCCCGGAGGGGTAGCCAAAAACATTCAGTACTTC; CDR3 protein: CATRPGGVAKNIQYF
J gene: TRBJ1-4; D gene: .; clone size: .; V gene: TRBV12-3/TRBV12-4; CDR3 DNA: TGTGCCAGCAGTTTAACGGGGTTCGAAAAACTGTTTTTT; CDR3 protein: CASSLTGFEKLFF
J gene: TRBJ2-7; D gene: TRBD2; clone size: .; V gene: TRBV4-2; CDR3 DNA: TGTGCCAGCAGCCCAAGCGGGCTAGCGGGGGGGCGCGAGCAGTACTTC; CDR3 protein: CASSPSGLAGGREQYF
J gene: TRBJ2-1; D gene: TRBD2; clone size: few; V gene: TRBV12-3/TRBV12-4; CDR3 DNA: TGTGCCAGCAGCCGACTCGGCCCGGGGAGGGTGAATGAGCAGTTCTTC; CDR3 protein: CASSRLGPGRVNEQFF
J gene: TRBJ2-1; D gene: TRBD2; clone size: few; V gene: TRBV20-1; CDR3 DNA: TGCAGTGCGACCGGGACTACGCGCTACAATGAGCAGTTCTTC; CDR3 protein: CSATGTTRYNEQFF
J gene: TRBJ2-3; D gene: .; clone size: .; V gene: TRBV24-1; CDR3 DNA: TGTGCCACCAGTGTAGGCGTGGGGGGAGGCACAGATACGCAGTATTTT; CDR3 protein: CATSVGVGGGTDTQYF
J gene: TRBJ1-1; D gene: .; clone size: .; V gene: TRBV9; CDR3 DNA: TGTGCCAGCAGTGCATCACCGCGGAACACTGAAGCTTTCTTT; CDR3 protein: CASSASPRNTEAFF
J gene: TRBJ2-5; D gene: .; clone size: .; V gene: TRBV12-3/TRBV12-4; CDR3 DNA: TGTGCCAGCAGTTTAGCTCATCGTTGGTCCACCCAGTACTTC; CDR3 protein: CASSLAHRWSTQYF
J gene: TRBJ2-7; D gene: TRBD1; clone size: .; V gene: TRBV5-5; CDR3 DNA: TGTGCCAGCAGCTTGATGGGACAGAGAGACGAGCAGTACTTC; CDR3 protein: CASSLMGQRDEQYF
J gene: TRBJ1-3; D gene: .; clone size: few; V gene: TRBV20-1; CDR3 DNA: TGCAGTGCTAAAAGGGCAATCTCTGGAAACACCATATATTTT; CDR3 protein: CSAKRAISGNTIYF
J gene: TRBJ2-3; D gene: .; clone size: few; V gene: TRBV4-3; CDR3 DNA: TGCGCCAGCAGCCAAGGTCCGACTGGAGCCAGCACAGATACGCAGTATTTT; CDR3 protein: CASSQGPTGASTDTQYF
J gene: TRBJ2-1; D gene: TRBD1; clone size: few; V gene: TRBV9; CDR3 DNA: TGTGCCAGCAGCGTAGAAGGGACAGGGATGATCAATGAGCAGTTCTTC; CDR3 protein: CASSVEGTGMINEQFF
J gene: TRBJ1-2; D gene: TRBD1; clone size: .; V gene: TRBV12-3/TRBV12-4; CDR3 DNA: TGTGCCAGCAGTCCAGGGGGCGAGGATGGCTACACCTTC; CDR3 protein: CASSPGGEDGYTF
J gene: TRBJ1-2; D gene: TRBD1; clone size: .; V gene: TRBV29-1; CDR3 DNA: TGCAGCGTCAAAACGGACAGGGGCTATGGCTACACCTTC; CDR3 protein: CSVKTDRGYGYTF
J gene: TRBJ1-4; D gene: TRBD1; clone size: once; V gene: TRBV24-1; CDR3 DNA: TGTGCCACCAGTGATTTGCGCGCCGGGACAGATAATGAAAAACTGTTTTTT; CDR3 protein: CATSDLRAGTDNEKLFF
J gene: TRBJ1-1; D gene: .; clone size: few; V gene: TRBV6-2/TRBV6-3; CDR3 DNA: TGTGCCAGCAGTAGGGAATACGGCACTGAAGCTTTCTTT; CDR3 protein: CASSREYGTEAFF
J gene: TRBJ2-7; D gene: TRBD1; clone size: .; V gene: TRBV20-1; CDR3 DNA: TGCAGTGCTAGCCTCATCCCCTTCGAGGGGACAGGGGCCCCCTACGAGCAGTACTTC; CDR3 protein: CSASLIPFEGTGAPYEQYF
J gene: TRBJ1-6; D gene: .; clone size: .; V gene: TRBV5-1; CDR3 DNA: TGCGCCAGCAGCTTGGACCAGCCTTCACCCCTCCACTTT; CDR3 protein: CASSLDQPSPLHF
J gene: TRBJ1-1; D gene: .; clone size: .; V gene: TRBV12-3/TRBV12-4; CDR3 DNA: TGTGCCAGCGGTGTGACTGAAGCTTTCTTT; CDR3 protein: CASGVTEAFF
J gene: TRBJ1-4; D gene: .; clone size: .; V gene: TRBV29-1; CDR3 DNA: TGCAGCGCCGATGGGGGGGCCACTAATGAAAAACTGTTTTTT; CDR3 protein: CSADGGATNEKLFF
J gene: TRBJ1-3; D gene: .; clone size: few; V gene: TRBV7-2; CDR3 DNA: TGTGCCAGCAGCTTACGAGCTTCCTCTGGAAACACCATATATTTT; CDR3 protein: CASSLRASSGNTIYF
J gene: TRBJ2-7; D gene: TRBD1; clone size: .; V gene: TRBV5-1; CDR3 DNA: TGCGCCAGCAGCTTGAACGGACAGGGTAGCCACGAGCAGTACTTC; CDR3 protein: CASSLNGQGSHEQYF
J gene: TRBJ2-3; D gene: TRBD1; clone size: .; V gene: TRBV5-6; CDR3 DNA: TGTGCCAGCAGCCCGGACAGGGGGCTTGCAGATACGCAGTATTTT; CDR3 protein: CASSPDRGLADTQYF
J gene: TRBJ1-6; D gene: .; clone size: .; V gene: TRBV4-3; CDR3 DNA: TGCGCCAGCAGCCAATCCGAAGATGGTTCACCCCTCCACTTT; CDR3 protein: CASSQSEDGSPLHF
J gene: TRBJ1-2; D gene: .; clone size: .; V gene: TRBV15; CDR3 DNA: TGTGCCACCAGCGCTACAGGGTTAGATGGCTACACCTTC; CDR3 protein: CATSATGLDGYTF
J gene: TRBJ1-2; D gene: .; clone size: once; V gene: TRBV4-1; CDR3 DNA: TGCGCCAGCAGCCGTGTAACAGGTCCCTATGGCTACACCTTC; CDR3 protein: CASSRVTGPYGYTF
J gene: TRBJ1-3; D gene: .; clone size: few; V gene: TRBV12-3/TRBV12-4; CDR3 DNA: TGTGCCAGGAGGTCTGGAAACACCATATATTTT; CDR3 protein: CARRSGNTIYF
J gene: TRBJ1-4; D gene: .; clone size: .; V gene: TRBV5-1; CDR3 DNA: TGCGCCAGCAGCGGACGGGACCGGGGGATCGAAAAACTGTTTTTT; CDR3 protein: CASSGRDRGIEKLFF
J gene: TRBJ2-1; D gene: TRBD2; clone size: .; V gene: TRBV4-1; CDR3 DNA: TGCGCCAGCAGCCAAGACCCCAGGGAGGGGTCTAGCCAGCAGTTCTTC; CDR3 protein: CASSQDPREGSSQQFF
J gene: TRBJ1-1; D gene: TRBD1; clone size: .; V gene: TRBV27; CDR3 DNA: TGTGCCAGCAGTCGTACTGGGACAGGGGGTATTACGGCTTTCTTT; CDR3 protein: CASSRTGTGGITAFF
J gene: TRBJ2-1; D gene: TRBD1; clone size: .; V gene: TRBV28; CDR3 DNA: TGTGCCAGCAGTTTATTGGCGGGACAGGGATATGAGCAGTTCTTC; CDR3 protein: CASSLLAGQGYEQFF
J gene: TRBJ1-6; D gene: TRBD1; clone size: .; V gene: TRBV14; CDR3 DNA: TGTGCCAGCAGCCAGCACAGGGGGGAAGGATCACCCCTCCACTTT; CDR3 protein: CASSQHRGEGSPLHF
J gene: TRBJ2-1; D gene: .; clone size: .; V gene: TRBV20-1; CDR3 DNA: TGCAGTGCTAGAGATCAATGGTGGCGGAACAATGAGCAGTTCTTC; CDR3 protein: CSARDQWWRNNEQFF
J gene: TRBJ2-3; D gene: .; clone size: .; V gene: TRBV12-3/TRBV12-4; CDR3 DNA: TGTGCCAGCAGCCCCGCGGCAGATAGCACAGATACGCAGTATTTT; CDR3 protein: CASSPAADSTDTQYF